This T cell receptor (beta chain) originates from a study of T cell responses to AZD1222 COVID-19 vaccine. Study findings and constraints: None of the repertoires were sampled until the peak T cell response had passed. Just 6 or 7 AZD1222 recipients were seropositive at baseline. White British ancestry dominated among donors, who included more females, and clonal diversity was possibly underestimated.

Produced via immunoSEQ multiplex PCR; TCRdb's table is partial and in-frame only. The sample has about 150,000 clones; around 90% are singletons. Note on this clone: What it recognizes is unknown.

Trimming at V came to 5 bases and at J to 3 bases, leaving 2 bases not matched to a gene. Per germline, CDR1 GTSNPN and CDR2 SVGIG (reference sequence). The CDR3 is made up of 13 amino acids. This chain uses TRBV30 with TRBJ1-5, with TRBD1 matching over 9 bases. The input for sequencing was peripheral blood, taken 28 days after the second AZD1222 dose. The TCR originated in an adult who received the AZD1222 COVID-19 vaccine. The CDR3 loop is CAWDRGFNQPQHF. The DNA of the CDR3 is TGTGCCTGGGACAGGGGGTTCAATCAGCCCCAGCATTTT.